A few counts support the clone carrying this T cell receptor beta chain. Antigen specificity is unknown. Trimming cost V 0 bases and J 2 bases, with 11 bases left between them. The germline V gene encodes CDR1 MNHNS and CDR2 SASEGT. The CDR3 consists of 15 residues. The data were taken from a study of blood T cells in healthy people across ages. The overall study: About one barcoded beta molecule was captured per two T cells (by template switching).

Using a J-beta primer mix together with a sample-barcoded 5' primer, a second PCR was run for about 6 to 12 cycles. Each of the samples gave a minimum of 2.5 million paired-end reads that contained CDR3. TCRdb reprocessed the 5' RACE reads via MiXCR and lists one record per CDR3 protein. Of around 1.5 million distinct CDR3 sequences listed, approximately 32% are singletons. Peripheral blood, 9.5 to 10 milliliters per donor, was collected. Study observations and caveats: Getting older went along with TCR beta diversity per million T cells dropping roughly linearly.

The chain couples TRBV6-1 to TRBJ2-7; the D is unclear. Sample: blood. This TCR was sampled from a young woman in good health. The CDR3 here is CASSEASSGTYEQYF. In nucleotides, the CDR3 is TGTGCCAGCAGTGAAGCCTCGTCAGGTACCTACGAGCAGTACTTC.